Reported below is one T cell receptor beta chain. In the authors' methods: Amplification with reference gene primers provided the estimates of nucleated cell counts. Some clones are missing from TCRdb's copy, which holds only in-frame ones; the method was immunoSEQ multiplex PCR. Clone size and the V and J calls come from that table; the DNA yielded D and trimming. The sample shows about 80,000 clones, around nine tenths of them seen only once. This sample is part of a study of blood T cell repertoires in COVID-19. About the research overall: PBMCs, B-cell-depleted T cells, or T cells provided the cDNA or gDNA that made up the material.

This CDR3 spans 15 amino acids. Per germline, CDR1 MNHEY and CDR2 SMNVEV (reference sequence). V lost 6 bases and J lost 6, with 19 bases in between. This TCR came from a woman aged 80 or over with active or convalescent COVID-19. The sample was peripheral blood. The genes are TRBV27 and TRBJ2-3; tentatively, D is TRBD2 (5 bases). The CDR3 here is CASSQSAVVGDTQYF. The CDR3 DNA is TGTGCCAGCAGCCAATCAGCGGTAGTTGGGGATACGCAGTATTTT.